Listed below are T cell receptor beta chains from one sample, sequenced in a study of blood T cell repertoires in COVID-19. Sequenced by immunoSEQ multiplex PCR; TCRdb stores in-frame clones only, minus some. The repertoire holds about 300,000 clones, with about 90% as singletons. What was sequenced was PBMCs or T cells enriched from blood (not recorded which). The receptors derive from a woman in her 30s who had recovered from COVID-19. Both conserved end residues are part of each CDR3. The D gene is left open where the match is weak. Expanded clones get a size class; other rows say once, few or many, or leave the size out.

>15|NA|TRBD1|TRBJ1-2|TRBV2
TGTGCCAGCAGTGCAAGGACAGGGGCTGCCTATGGCTACACCTTC
CASSARTGAAYGYTF
>16|once|TRBD2|TRBJ2-3|TRBV6-1
TGTGCCAGCAGTGAGGGACTAGCGGGGGGTAGGGGTACGCAGTATTTT
CASSEGLAGGRGTQYF
>15|NA|TRBD2|TRBJ2-1|TRBV19
TGTGCCAGTAGTATCGGTGCTAGCGGGGTGTATGAGCAGTTCTTC
CASSIGASGVYEQFF
>15|NA|TRBD1|TRBJ1-5|TRBV10-3
TGTGCCATCAGTGAGAACAGGGGTGGCGGTCAGCCCCAGCATTTT
CAISENRGGGQPQHF
>17|once|TRBD2|TRBJ2-3|TRBV9
TGTGCCAGCAGCCAAGGGACGGCCGGCGGGGGGGACGATACGCAGTATTTT
CASSQGTAGGGDDTQYF
>15|NA|TRBD2|TRBJ2-7|TRBV19
TGTGCCAGTAGTATAGTTTCCAGCGGGGCTCACGAGCAGTACTTC
CASSIVSSGAHEQYF
>13|NA|NA|TRBJ1-2|TRBV7-2
TGTGCCAGCAGTCCAACAGGGAACTATGGCTACACCTTC
CASSPTGNYGYTF
>15|NA|NA|TRBJ1-1|TRBV5-4
TGTGCCAGCAGCGGGGAGGGGGGCGCGGACACTGAAGCTTTCTTT
CASSGEGGADTEAFF
>15|NA|TRBD2|TRBJ2-1|TRBV4-3
TGCGCCAGCAGCCAGACAGCGGGGGGGCTAAGCGAGCAGTTCTTC
CASSQTAGGLSEQFF
>16|NA|TRBD2|TRBJ2-5|TRBV10-3
TGTGCCATCAGTGGCGGGACTAGCACCTACCAAGAGACCCAGTACTTC
CAISGGTSTYQETQYF
>19|NA|TRBD1|TRBJ1-5|TRBV7-9
TGTGCCAGCAGCTTAGGATCGGGACAGAGCTTGGGGGGCAATCAGCCCCAGCATTTT
CASSLGSGQSLGGNQPQHF
>15|NA|TRBD2|TRBJ2-3|TRBV30
TGTGCCTGGAGTGTTGCGGGGGGGCGTGCAGATACGCAGTATTTT
CAWSVAGGRADTQYF
>12|NA|NA|TRBJ2-3|TRBV12-3/TRBV12-4
TGTGCCAGCAGTGTGACAAGGGATACGCAGTATTTT
CASSVTRDTQYF
>14|NA|NA|TRBJ2-7|TRBV6-5
TGTGCCAGCAGACAGGATCGTAGCTCCTACGAGCAGTACTTC
CASRQDRSSYEQYF
>17|NA|NA|TRBJ1-1|TRBV29-1
TGCAGCGTTGTGGGAAGACAGGCTAAAGGACTGAACACTGAAGCTTTCTTT
CSVVGRQAKGLNTEAFF
>13|few|NA|TRBJ1-2|TRBV7-9
TGTGCCAGCAGCTTGGGCCGGGGGGAAGGCTACACCTTC
CASSLGRGEGYTF
>14|few|TRBD2|TRBJ2-5|TRBV29-1
TGCAGCGTTGAAGTTCTAGCGGGGGAAGAGACCCAGTACTTC
CSVEVLAGEETQYF
>15|NA|TRBD2|TRBJ2-1|TRBV11-2
TGTGCCAGCAGCTCCCTAGCGGGGACCTACAATGAGCAGTTCTTC
CASSSLAGTYNEQFF
>15|NA|TRBD1|TRBJ1-2|TRBV6-5
TGTGCCAGCAGTAATCCCGGGACAGGGGTGGGTGGCTACACCTTC
CASSNPGTGVGGYTF
>13|NA|NA|TRBJ1-4|TRBV2
TGTGCCAGCAGATTACAGTTAGGTGAAAAACTGTTTTTT
CASRLQLGEKLFF
>14|NA|NA|TRBJ1-4|TRBV7-9
TGTGCCAGCAGCCGGGGGGGTGCTAATGAAAAACTGTTTTTT
CASSRGGANEKLFF
>15|NA|NA|TRBJ1-2|TRBV19
TGTGCCAGTAGTACCAGGAGCGGGGGGCATTATGGCTACACCTTC
CASSTRSGGHYGYTF
>15|NA|TRBD1|TRBJ2-5|TRBV7-9
TGTGCCAGCAGCTTAGGATTCGGGACAGGGGAGACCCAGTACTTC
CASSLGFGTGETQYF
>13|NA|NA|TRBJ1-1|TRBV29-1
TGCAGCGGATGGCGACAATTAGGTCGGGAAGCTTTCTTT
CSGWRQLGREAFF
>13|NA|TRBD1|TRBJ1-2|TRBV11-2
TGTGCCAGCACCGTGACAGGGAGCTATGGCTACACCTTC
CASTVTGSYGYTF
>14|NA|NA|TRBJ1-3|TRBV30
TGTGCCTGGGGGAGGGGACAATCTGGAAACACCATATATTTT
CAWGRGQSGNTIYF
>14|NA|NA|TRBJ1-5|TRBV6-1
TGTGCCAGCAGTTATTCAGGGATGGGTCAGCCCCAGCATTTT
CASSYSGMGQPQHF
>17|NA|TRBD1|TRBJ2-3|TRBV5-1
TGCGCCAGCAGCTTGGATCCGGGACAGGTTAGCACAGATACGCAGTATTTT
CASSLDPGQVSTDTQYF
>15|few|NA|TRBJ1-2|TRBV6-5
TGTGCCAGCAGTTCCCCGGGACACCGTAACTATGGCTACACCTTC
CASSSPGHRNYGYTF
>13|NA|TRBD1|TRBJ1-2|TRBV7-9
TGTGCCAGCAGCTTAGCACAGGGGCAAGGCTACACCTTC
CASSLAQGQGYTF
>15|NA|TRBD1|TRBJ2-3|TRBV18
TGTGCCAGCTCAACAACAGGGGCTAGCACAGATACGCAGTATTTT
CASSTTGASTDTQYF
>18|NA|TRBD2|TRBJ2-2|TRBV5-1
TGCGCCAGCAGCTTGGTTAGCGGGGGGGCCTATGGCACCGGGGAGCTGTTTTTT
CASSLVSGGAYGTGELFF
>17|NA|TRBD2|TRBJ2-3|TRBV5-1
TGCGCCAGCAGCGTGGAGGCAGCGGGGGGCCCCGGTTATACGCAGTATTTT
CASSVEAAGGPGYTQYF
>11|NA|NA|TRBJ2-7|TRBV7-9
TGTGCCAGCAGCTTAGGACAGGATCAGTACTTC
CASSLGQDQYF
>15|NA|TRBD1|TRBJ1-1|TRBV7-2
TGTGCCAGCAGCTTAGTTGTAGGGGGCACCACTGAAGCTTTCTTT
CASSLVVGGTTEAFF
>13|NA|NA|TRBJ2-7|TRBV5-1
TGCGCCAGCAGCTTCGGACAGTCCTACGAGCAGTACTTC
CASSFGQSYEQYF
>15|once|NA|TRBJ1-4|TRBV7-9
TGTGCCAGCAGCTTAGCGGGAGCAACTAATGAAAAACTGTTTTTT
CASSLAGATNEKLFF
>15|NA|TRBD2|TRBJ2-1|TRBV7-2
TGTGCCAGCAGCGCCGGGACTAGCGGGACCCTTGGGCAGTTCTTC
CASSAGTSGTLGQFF
>14|NA|NA|TRBJ2-7|TRBV25-1
TGTGCCAGCAGTTCGACAGCGACATCCTACGAGCAGTACTTC
CASSSTATSYEQYF
>14|NA|NA|TRBJ2-3|TRBV5-1
TGCGCCAGCAGCTTGGGTGGGGGCCCAGATACGCAGTATTTT
CASSLGGGPDTQYF
>13|once|NA|TRBJ2-1|TRBV27
TGTGCCAGCGCCCTTGGGCAGGTCTATGAGCAGTTCTTC
CASALGQVYEQFF